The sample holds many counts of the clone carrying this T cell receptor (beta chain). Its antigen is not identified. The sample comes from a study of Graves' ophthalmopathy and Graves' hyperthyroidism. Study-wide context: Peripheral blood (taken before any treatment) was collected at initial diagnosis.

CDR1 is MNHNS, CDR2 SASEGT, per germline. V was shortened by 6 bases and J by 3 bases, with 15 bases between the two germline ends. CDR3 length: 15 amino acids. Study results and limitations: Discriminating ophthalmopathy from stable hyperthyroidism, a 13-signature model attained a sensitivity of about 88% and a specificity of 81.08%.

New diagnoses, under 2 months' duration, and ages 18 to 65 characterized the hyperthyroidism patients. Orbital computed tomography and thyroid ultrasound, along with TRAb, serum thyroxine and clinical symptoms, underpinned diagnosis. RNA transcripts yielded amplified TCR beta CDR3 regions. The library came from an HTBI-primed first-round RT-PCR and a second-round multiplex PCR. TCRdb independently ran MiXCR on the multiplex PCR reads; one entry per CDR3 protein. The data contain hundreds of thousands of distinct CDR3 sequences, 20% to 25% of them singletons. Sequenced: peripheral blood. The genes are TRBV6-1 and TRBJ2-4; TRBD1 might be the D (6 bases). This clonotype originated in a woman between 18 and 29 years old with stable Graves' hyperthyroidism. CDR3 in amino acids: CASRNRVSGKNIQYF. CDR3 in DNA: TGTGCCAGCAGGAACAGGGTATCCGGCAAAAACATTCAGTACTTC.